This passage covers 15 T cell receptor beta chains from one sample sequenced in a study of memory CD8 T cells in hepatitis C reinfection. Time point specified: pre-reinfection, 55 to 20 weeks before reinfection detection. TCR sequencing was done directly ex vivo on sorted cells, without expansion in vitro. Sequencing used immunoSEQ multiplex PCR; TCRdb keeps in-frame clones, though not all of them. The sample lists approximately 51,000 clones, over 85% occurring once. Sequences were obtained from naive CD8+ T cells sorted from blood. The receptor set was obtained from a man aged 18 to 29 with hepatitis C virus infection.

This rearrangement joins TRBV27 to TRBJ2-5; D not certain. Trimming stripped 5 bases from V and 5 bases from J, with 15 bases between. This CDR3 has 14 residues. The germline gives CDR1 MNHEY, CDR2 SMNVEV (reference sequence). The CDR3 loop reads CASSPRPDGETQYF. DNA for the CDR3: TGTGCCAGCAGTCCCCGGCCAGACGGGGAGACCCAGTACTTC.

The gene calls are TRBV11-2 and TRBJ2-2; D is uncertain. Looked up from germline, CDR1 is SGHAT and CDR2 is FQNNGV. The V end was cut by 3 bases, the J end by 1 base, with 9 bases between. The CDR3 loop spans 15 amino acids. This CDR3 is CASSFLSLNTGELFF. In DNA form, the CDR3 reads TGTGCCAGCAGCTTCCTTTCACTGAACACCGGGGAGCTGTTTTTT.

The J gene is TRBJ2-7, the V gene TRBV7-8, with a weak D call TRBD2 (6 bases). CDR3 size: 14 residues. Trimming removed 0 bases at V and 4 bases at J, with 10 bases between. Germline V gene sequence: CDR1 SGHVS, CDR2 FQNEAQ. The CDR3 loop is CASSLAGSGYEQYF. Here the CDR3 DNA reads TGTGCCAGCAGCTTAGCCGGGAGTGGGTACGAGCAGTACTTC.

The rearrangement uses TRBV4-1 and TRBJ1-5; D is possibly TRBD1 (5 bases). V was cut by 0 bases and J by 3 bases, with 12 bases left in between. The CDR3 runs 16 residues. The germline V gene encodes CDR1 MGHRA and CDR2 YSYEKL. DNA for the CDR3: TGCGCCAGCAGCCAAGATGGAACAGGATACAATCAGCCCCAGCATTTT. It encodes CASSQDGTGYNQPQHF.

The chain joins TRBV6-5 to TRBJ1-1; TRBD1 might be the D (5 bases). Trimming took off 4 bases at V and 1 base at J, with 16 bases between the two ends. The germline V gene encodes CDR1 MNHEY and CDR2 SVGAGI. This CDR3 has 16 amino acids. Here the CDR3 reads CASSSPAYDRNTEAFF. CDR3 DNA: TGTGCCAGCAGTTCCCCCGCCTACGACAGGAACACTGAAGCTTTCTTT.

The chain links TRBV7-2 to TRBJ2-5; 8 nucleotides match TRBD2. The germline CDR1 and CDR2 sequences are SGHTA and FQGNSA. V was pared by 5 bases and J by 1 base, with 6 bases of the junction left unmatched. The CDR3 runs to 15 residues. CDR3 DNA sequence: TGTGCCAGCAGCCCCGGGGGGGGCGGCCAAGAGACCCAGTACTTC. It encodes CASSPGGGGQETQYF.

The chain carries TRBV15 and TRBJ2-7; D is ambiguous. Trimming removed 0 bases from V and 0 bases from J, with 6 bases in between. Germline assignment: CDR1 LNHNV and CDR2 YYDKDF (reference sequence). The CDR3 sequence is 14 residues long. In nucleotides, the CDR3 is TGTGCCACCAGCAGAGATCGGAGCTCCTACGAGCAGTACTTC. Residues: CATSRDRSSYEQYF.

This rearrangement joins TRBV6-5 to TRBJ2-3; TRBD1 aligns across 11 bases. This CDR3 has 15 residues. The germline gives CDR1 MNHEY, CDR2 SVGAGI. V trimming: 6 bases; J trimming: 3 bases; junction bases outside the gene matches: 5. The CDR3 DNA sequence: TGTGCCAGCAGCCGGGGACAGGGGGGGACAGATACGCAGTATTTT. Its translation: CASSRGQGGTDTQYF.

V and J are TRBV11-2 and TRBJ2-5; weak D call: TRBD1 (6 bases). The tail of the sequence fits TRBJ2-7 better, so the J call may be wrong. CDR3 length equals 14 residues. Germline CDR1 SGHAT, CDR2 FQNNGV. CDR3 residues: CASSLGPGAYEQYF. CDR3 DNA: TGTGCCAGCAGCTTAGGGCCAGGGGCCTACGAGCAGTACTTC.

As regards this clone: Other nucleotide sequences from this sample produce the same CDR3. The V gene is TRBV5-1, the J gene TRBJ2-7; TRBD1 agrees at 7 bases. This CDR3 spans 14 amino acids. Germline V CDR1 and CDR2: SGHRS, YFSETQ. J lost 0 bases, V lost 0 bases, and 0 bases had no gene match. The CDR3 spells CASSLGDSSYEQYF. Here the CDR3 DNA reads TGCGCCAGCAGCTTGGGGGACAGCTCCTACGAGCAGTACTTC.

The V gene is TRBV7-8, the J gene TRBJ2-5, with D possibly matching TRBD1 (6 bases). The J call is doubtful: the DNA matches TRBJ2-7 better. The germline CDR1 and CDR2 sequences are SGHVS and FQNEAQ. The CDR3 totals 15 residues. The CDR3 here is CASSLFQGPSYEQYF. The CDR3 DNA is TGTGCCAGCAGCTTATTTCAGGGGCCATCCTACGAGCAGTACTTC.

The chain couples TRBV21-1 to TRBJ2-1; TRBD2 is the table's D call and was not checked against the DNA. TRBV21-1 constitutes a pseudogene. The CDR3 is 15 residues long. Here the CDR3 DNA reads TGTGCCAGCGGCAGAAGTCAGCGGGGGGCCCATGAGCAGTTCTTC. It is translated as CASGRSQRGAHEQFF.

The rearrangement links TRBV9 to TRBJ2-2, with 9 bases fitting TRBD2. V shed 4 bases and J 4 bases; nucleotides not matched to a gene: 8. The V gene's germline CDR1 is SGDLS and CDR2 YYNGEE. The CDR3 loop spans 16 amino acids. CDR3 amino acids: CASSYTSGLITGELFF. CDR3 DNA sequence: TGTGCCAGCAGCTACACTAGCGGGCTGATCACCGGGGAGCTGTTTTTT.

The gene calls are TRBV10-3 and TRBJ1-1; 7 bases fit TRBD1. In germline, CDR1 is ENHRY, CDR2 SYGVKD. The CDR3 has 14 residues. J gave up 1 base and V 6 bases, and 5 bases lay outside the gene matches. The CDR3 reads CAIRGDSGNTEAFF. In DNA, the CDR3 is TGTGCCATCAGAGGGGACAGCGGGAACACTGAAGCTTTCTTT.

The rearrangement uses TRBV27 and TRBJ1-5; TRBD1 might be the D (6 bases). Germline V gene lookup returns CDR1 MNHEY and CDR2 SMNVEV (reference sequence). The CDR3 spans 14 residues. The V end lost 6 bases, the J end lost 5 bases, and 14 bases lay between the germline ends. In DNA, the CDR3 is TGTGCCAGCAGCCAACAGGGTTTATATCAGCCCCAGCATTTT. Its protein product is CASSQQGLYQPQHF.